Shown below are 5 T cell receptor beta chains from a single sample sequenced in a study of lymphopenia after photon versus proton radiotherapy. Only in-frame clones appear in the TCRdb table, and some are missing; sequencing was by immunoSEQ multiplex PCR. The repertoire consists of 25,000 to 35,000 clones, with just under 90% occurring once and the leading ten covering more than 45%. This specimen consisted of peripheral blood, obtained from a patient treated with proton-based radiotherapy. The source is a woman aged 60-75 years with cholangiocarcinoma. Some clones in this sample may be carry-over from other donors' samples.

For the CDR3, the DNA is TGTGCCAGCAGTTACTCCCTCTACAATGAGCAGTTCTTC. Translation gives CASSYSLYNEQFF. The chain is built from TRBV6-5 and TRBJ2-1, with no clear D. The CDR3 has 13 residues. V was cut by 0 bases and J by 3 bases, with 3 bases left in between. Germline CDR1 and CDR2: MNHEY and SVGAGI.

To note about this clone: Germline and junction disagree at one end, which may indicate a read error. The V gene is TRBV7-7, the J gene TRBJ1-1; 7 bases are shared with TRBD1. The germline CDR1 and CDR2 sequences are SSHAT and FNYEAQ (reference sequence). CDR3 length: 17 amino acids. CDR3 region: CASSFLSIQGYSTEAFF. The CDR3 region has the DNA TGTGCTAGCAGCTTTTTGTCAATACAGGGGTATAGCACTGAAGCTTTCTTT.

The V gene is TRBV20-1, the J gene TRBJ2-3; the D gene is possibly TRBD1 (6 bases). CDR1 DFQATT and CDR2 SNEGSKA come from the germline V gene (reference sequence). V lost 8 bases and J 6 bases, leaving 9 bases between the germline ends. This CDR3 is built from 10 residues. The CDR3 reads CSSQGDTQYF. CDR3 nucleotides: TGCAGTTCTCAGGGGGATACGCAGTATTTT.

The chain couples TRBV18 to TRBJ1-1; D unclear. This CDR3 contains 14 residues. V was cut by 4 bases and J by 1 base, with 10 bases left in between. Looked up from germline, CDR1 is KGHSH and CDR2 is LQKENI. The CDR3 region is CASSRSRENTEAFF. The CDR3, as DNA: TGTGCCAGCTCACGCTCGCGGGAGAACACTGAAGCTTTCTTT.

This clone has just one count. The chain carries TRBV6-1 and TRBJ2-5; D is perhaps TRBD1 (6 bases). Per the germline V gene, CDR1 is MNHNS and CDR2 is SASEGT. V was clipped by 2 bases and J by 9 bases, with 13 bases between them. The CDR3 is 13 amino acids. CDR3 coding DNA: TGTGCCAGCAGTGAAAGACAGGAACTGCCCCAGTACTTC. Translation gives CASSERQELPQYF.